The 12 T cell receptor beta chains in this list originate from one sample, sequenced in a study of T cells in women clearing cervical HPV infection. Some clones are missing from TCRdb's copy, which holds only in-frame ones; the method was immunoSEQ multiplex PCR. Its table lists approximately 52,000 clones. The sample consisted of blood buffy coat. These receptors were taken from a woman between 18 and 69 years old with a cervical HPV16 infection that either progressed to CIN3+ or cleared (not recorded which).

In the case of this clone: The CDR3 is cut off 3 residues early in the read; its end comes from the germline J gene. The chain couples TRBV7-6 to TRBJ2-3; 7 nucleotides align to TRBD2. The germline CDR1 and CDR2 sequences are SGHVS and FNYEAQ. CDR3 size: 15 residues. V lost 4 bases, J lost 3 bases, and 7 bases stayed unmatched. Incomplete CDR3 DNA: TGTGCCAGCAGCTCCGGGGGGTACCAGACAGATACG. Translating it yields CASSSGGYQTDT. The entire CDR3 protein reads CASSSGGYQTDTQYF.

Remarks on this clone: The sequence runs out 3 residues before the end of the CDR3; the remainder is reconstructed from the germline J gene. The rearrangement joins TRBV11-2 to TRBJ1-1; the D gene is possibly TRBD1 (6 bases). The CDR3 length is 13 residues. In germline, CDR1 is SGHAT, CDR2 FQNNGV. CDR3 protein: CASSPPTGQEAFF. The covered CDR3 bases are TGTGCCAGCAGCCCGCCGACAGGCCAGGAA.

A word on this clone: The CDR3 extends 3 residues past the end of the read, so its final part is completed from the germline J gene. The V call is TRBV20-1, the J call TRBJ2-7; perhaps TRBD2 as D (6 bases). This CDR3 is 14 amino acids long. The germline V gene encodes CDR1 DFQATT and CDR2 SNEGSKA (reference sequence). Deletions cut 3 bases from V and 2 bases from J, with 14 bases between. The sequenced part of the CDR3 DNA is TGCAGTGCTAGTCCGGGACTGGGGACCTACGAG. Translated: CSASPGLGTYE. The whole CDR3 sequence is CSASPGLGTYEQYF.

On this clone: The sequence runs out 3 residues before the end of the CDR3; the remainder is reconstructed from the germline J gene. V gene TRBV10-1 combines with J gene TRBJ2-3; TRBD2 agrees at 9 bases. The CDR3 has 17 residues. Germline V CDR1 and CDR2: WNHNN, SYGVQD (reference sequence). The trim removed 6 bases at V and 6 bases at J, leaving 16 bases unmatched. The CDR3 reads CASSQRLAASTHDTQYF. The sequenced part of the CDR3 DNA is TGCGCCAGCAGCCAAAGACTAGCGGCAAGTACACACGATACG.

On this clone itself: The read gets to within 3 residues of the CDR3 end, and the germline J gene fills in the rest. This rearrangement joins TRBV5-1 to TRBJ1-1; D is undetermined. Trimming removed 1 base from V and 6 bases from J, with 7 bases in between. There are 12 residues in the CDR3. Germline V gene sequence: CDR1 SGHRS, CDR2 YFSETQ. The DNA read from the CDR3 is TGCGCCAGCAGCTTGTATGGGCCTGAA. Its translation: CASSLYGPE. The CDR3 in full is CASSLYGPEAFF.

Worth noting for this clone: The CDR3 end lies 3 residues beyond the end of the read and is filled in from the germline J gene. The chain carries TRBV19 and TRBJ2-3, with 7 positions matching TRBD2. The V segment lost 3 bases and the J segment 1 base; nucleotides outside the gene matches: 10. Germline lookup yields CDR1 LNHDA and CDR2 SQIVND (reference sequence). The CDR3 loop spans 17 amino acids. The DNA read from the CDR3 is TGTGCCAGTAGTATGCCCCCTTCTAGCGGACGCACAGATACG. It translates to CASSMPPSSGRTDT. The CDR3 in full is CASSMPPSSGRTDTQYF.

In the case of this clone: The read comes to an end 3 residues before the CDR3 does, leaving the germline J gene to fill in the end. The chain links TRBV19 to TRBJ2-1; 8 positions agree with TRBD1. The CDR3 covers 16 residues. Germline V gene sequence: CDR1 LNHDA, CDR2 SQIVND (reference sequence). Germline trimming cut 6 bases from V and 3 bases from J; bases unmatched to any gene: 10. CDR3: CASRSTDRGYYNEQFF. The covered CDR3 bases are TGTGCCAGTAGATCTACCGACAGGGGCTACTACAATGAG.

Remarks on this clone: The CDR3 extends 3 residues past the end of the read, so its final part is completed from the germline J gene. The chain employs TRBV20-1 and TRBJ2-5; 14 bases agree with TRBD2. With V trimmed by 2 bases and J by 2 bases, 10 bases remained unmatched. The CDR3 runs 18 residues. Germline loops: CDR1 DFQATT, CDR2 SNEGSKA (reference sequence). The DNA read from the CDR3 is TGCAGTGCTAGACTGGGACTAGCGGGAGCTACGGGGCAAGAGACC. Its translation is CSARLGLAGATGQET. The whole CDR3 sequence reads CSARLGLAGATGQETQYF.

Notes on this clone: The read gets to within 3 residues of the CDR3 end, and the germline J gene fills in the rest. This rearrangement joins TRBV5-1 to TRBJ2-7; 9 bases line up with TRBD1. V trimming: 7 bases; J trimming: 2 bases; junction bases outside the gene matches: 4. Germline CDR1 reads SGHRS; CDR2 reads YFSETQ. The CDR3 has 13 amino acids. The CDR3 sequence is CASGQGHTYEQYF. The part of the CDR3 DNA that was read is TGCGCCAGCGGACAGGGGCACACCTACGAG.

Concerning this clone itself: Coverage ceases 3 residues before the CDR3 finishes, and the germline J gene fills in the end. J is TRBJ2-5 and V is TRBV12-5; 8 bases line up with TRBD1. The V gene end was trimmed by 4 bases and the J gene end by 1 base; junction bases not matched to a gene: 11. The CDR3 runs 17 residues. In germline, CDR1 is LGHNT, CDR2 FRNRAP. Incomplete CDR3 DNA: TGTGCTAGTGGTTCCACCTTCCCAGGACAGGGCCAAGAGACC. It yields the protein CASGSTFPGQGQET. The entire CDR3 reads CASGSTFPGQGQETQYF.

As to this clone: Read coverage stops 3 residues before the CDR3 terminus; the germline J gene supplies the remainder. This chain links TRBV20-1 with TRBJ2-1, with 9 positions matching TRBD2. The length of the CDR3 is 16 residues. After removal of 4 bases from V and 6 bases from J, the junction contained 13 bases not matched to a gene. Germline V lookup: CDR1 DFQATT, CDR2 SNEGSKA (reference sequence). CDR3 sequence: CSATVHAGGPGNEQFF. The part of the CDR3 DNA that was read is TGCAGTGCTACCGTCCACGCGGGAGGGCCAGGCAATGAG.

About this clone itself: The read stops 3 residues short of the end of the CDR3; the missing end is completed from the germline J gene. The chain uses TRBV6-4 and TRBJ2-2; D gene ambiguous. CDR3 length: 14 residues. Trimming left V 1 base short and J 2 bases short, with 5 bases between. CDR1 and CDR2 (germline): MRHNA, SNTAGT. CDR3 bases read: TGTGCCAGCAGTGACTACAGCAACACCGGGGAG. Protein sequence: CASSDYSNTGE. The whole CDR3 protein is CASSDYSNTGELFF.